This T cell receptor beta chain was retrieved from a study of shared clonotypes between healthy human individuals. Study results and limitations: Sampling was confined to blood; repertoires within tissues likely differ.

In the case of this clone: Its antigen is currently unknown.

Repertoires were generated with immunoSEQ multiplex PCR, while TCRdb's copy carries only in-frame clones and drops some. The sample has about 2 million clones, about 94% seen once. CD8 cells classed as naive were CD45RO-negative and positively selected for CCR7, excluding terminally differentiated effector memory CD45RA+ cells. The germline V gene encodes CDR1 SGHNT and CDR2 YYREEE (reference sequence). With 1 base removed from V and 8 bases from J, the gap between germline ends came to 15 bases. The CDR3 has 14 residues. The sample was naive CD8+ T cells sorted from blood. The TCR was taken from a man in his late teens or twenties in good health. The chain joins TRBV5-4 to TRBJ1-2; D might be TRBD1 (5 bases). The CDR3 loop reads CASSLLVTGQGYTF. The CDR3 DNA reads TGTGCCAGCAGCTTGTTGGTCACAGGTCAGGGCTACACCTTC.